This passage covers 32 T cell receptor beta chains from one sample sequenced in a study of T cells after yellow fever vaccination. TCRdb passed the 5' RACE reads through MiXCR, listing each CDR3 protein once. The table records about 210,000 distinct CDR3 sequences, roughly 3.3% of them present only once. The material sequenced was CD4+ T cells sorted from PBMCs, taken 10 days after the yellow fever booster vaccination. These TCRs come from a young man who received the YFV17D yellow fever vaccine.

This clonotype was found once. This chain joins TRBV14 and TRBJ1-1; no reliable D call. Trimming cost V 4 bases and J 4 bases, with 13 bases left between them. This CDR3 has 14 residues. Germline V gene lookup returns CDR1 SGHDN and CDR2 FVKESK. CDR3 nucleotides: TGTGCCAGCAGCCCCCTCCCCACGGGCACTGAAGCTTTCTTT. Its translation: CASSPLPTGTEAFF.

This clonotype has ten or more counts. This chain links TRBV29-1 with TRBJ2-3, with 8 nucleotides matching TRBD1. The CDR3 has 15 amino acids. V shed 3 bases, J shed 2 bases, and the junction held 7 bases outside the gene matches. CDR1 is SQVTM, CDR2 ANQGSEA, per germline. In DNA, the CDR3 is TGCAGCGTTGAGAGGACAGGGCCGTCCACAGATACGCAGTATTTT. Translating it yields CSVERTGPSTDTQYF.

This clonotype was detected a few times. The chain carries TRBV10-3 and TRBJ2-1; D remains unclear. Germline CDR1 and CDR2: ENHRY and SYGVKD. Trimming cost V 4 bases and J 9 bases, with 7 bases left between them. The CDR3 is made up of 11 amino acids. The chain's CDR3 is CAISATSEQFF. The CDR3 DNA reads TGTGCCATCAGTGCAACGAGTGAGCAGTTCTTC.

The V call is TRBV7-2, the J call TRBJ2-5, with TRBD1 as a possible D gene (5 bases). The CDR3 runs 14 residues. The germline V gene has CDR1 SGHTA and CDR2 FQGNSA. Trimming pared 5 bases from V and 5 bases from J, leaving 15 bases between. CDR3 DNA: TGTGCCAGCAGCCCCGATAGGGGTACGGAGACCCAGTACTTC. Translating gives CASSPDRGTETQYF.

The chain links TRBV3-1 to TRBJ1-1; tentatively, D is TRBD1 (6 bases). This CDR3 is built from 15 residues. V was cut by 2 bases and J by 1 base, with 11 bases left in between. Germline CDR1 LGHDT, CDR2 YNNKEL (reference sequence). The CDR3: CASSQWGAPNTEAFF. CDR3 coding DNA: TGTGCCAGCAGCCAATGGGGGGCACCGAACACTGAAGCTTTCTTT.

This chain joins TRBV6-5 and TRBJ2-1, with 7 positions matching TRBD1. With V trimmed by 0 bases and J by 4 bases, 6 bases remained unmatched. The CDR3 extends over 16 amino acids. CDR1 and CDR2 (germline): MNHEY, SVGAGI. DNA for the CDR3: TGTGCCAGCAGTTACTCGAGTTCAGGGGGTTACAATGAGCAGTTCTTC. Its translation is CASSYSSSGGYNEQFF.

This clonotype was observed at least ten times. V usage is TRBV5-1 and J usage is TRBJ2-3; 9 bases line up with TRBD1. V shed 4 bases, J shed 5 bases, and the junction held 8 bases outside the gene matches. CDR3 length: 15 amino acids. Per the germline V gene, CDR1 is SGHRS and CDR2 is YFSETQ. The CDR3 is CASSLSGTGLDTQYF. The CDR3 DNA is TGCGCCAGCAGCCTATCCGGGACAGGGTTAGATACGCAGTATTTT.

The CDR3 DNA sequence: TGTGCCAGCAGCTTGGCGCCCTTAAGTGACTATGGCTACACCTTC. Translating it yields CASSLAPLSDYGYTF. The rearrangement joins TRBV5-8 to TRBJ1-2; no definite D call. Germline lookup yields CDR1 SGHTS and CDR2 YDEGEE. The CDR3 runs 15 residues. Between the trimmed V and J ends, which lost 0 bases and 3 bases, there was a span of 12 bases. Variable domain in full (rest from reference TRBV5-8 and TRBJ1-2): EAGVTQSPTHLIKTRGQQATLRCSPISGHTSVYWYQQALGLGLQFLLWYDEGEERNRGNFPPRFSGRQFPNYSSELNVNALELEDSALYLCASSLAPLSDYGYTFGSGTRLTVV.

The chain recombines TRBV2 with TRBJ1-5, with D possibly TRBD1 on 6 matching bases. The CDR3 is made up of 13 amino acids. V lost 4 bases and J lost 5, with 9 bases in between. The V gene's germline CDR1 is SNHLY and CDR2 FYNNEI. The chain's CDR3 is CASSVEGDQPQHF. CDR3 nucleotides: TGTGCCAGCAGTGTGGAGGGGGATCAGCCCCAGCATTTT.

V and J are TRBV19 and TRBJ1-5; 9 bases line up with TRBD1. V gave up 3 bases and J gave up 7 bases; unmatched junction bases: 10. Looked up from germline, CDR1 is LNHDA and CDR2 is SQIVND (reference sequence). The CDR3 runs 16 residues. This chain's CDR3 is CASSMGTGKSGQPQHF. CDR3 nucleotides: TGTGCCAGTAGTATGGGGACAGGGAAAAGCGGACAGCCCCAGCATTTT. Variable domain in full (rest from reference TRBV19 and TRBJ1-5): DGGITQSPKYLFRKEGQNVTLSCEQNLNHDAMYWYRQDPGQGLRLIYYSQIVNDFQKGDIAEGYSVSREKKESFPLTVTSAQKNPTAFYLCASSMGTGKSGQPQHFGDGTRLSIL.

The CDR3 is CASSYSMGQGAVNTEAFF. The CDR3 DNA sequence: TGTGCCAGCAGTTACTCGATGGGACAGGGGGCGGTGAACACTGAAGCTTTCTTT. The rearrangement joins TRBV6-5 to TRBJ1-1; 12 bases line up with TRBD1. V was pared by 0 bases and J by 0 bases, with 5 bases of the junction left unmatched. The germline CDR1 and CDR2 sequences are MNHEY and SVGAGI. The CDR3 spans 18 residues.

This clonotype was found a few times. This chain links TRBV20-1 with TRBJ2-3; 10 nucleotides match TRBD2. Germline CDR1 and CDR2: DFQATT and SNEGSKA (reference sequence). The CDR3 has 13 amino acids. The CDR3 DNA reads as TGCGCCAGAATGACTAGCGGGACAGATACGCAGTATTTT. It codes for CARMTSGTDTQYF.

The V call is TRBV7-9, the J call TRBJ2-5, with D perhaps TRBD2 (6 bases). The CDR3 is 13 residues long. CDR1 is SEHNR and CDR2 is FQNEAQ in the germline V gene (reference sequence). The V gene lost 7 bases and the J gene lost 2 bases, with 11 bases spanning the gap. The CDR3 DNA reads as TGTGCCAGCAAAAGGGACTCGCAAGAGACCCAGTACTTC. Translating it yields CASKRDSQETQYF.

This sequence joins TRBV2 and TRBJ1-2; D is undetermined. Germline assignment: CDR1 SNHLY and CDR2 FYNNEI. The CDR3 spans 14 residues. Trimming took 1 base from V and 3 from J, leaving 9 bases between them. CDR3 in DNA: TGTGCCAGCAGTGAAGATGGTCGATACTATGGCTACACCTTC. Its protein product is CASSEDGRYYGYTF.

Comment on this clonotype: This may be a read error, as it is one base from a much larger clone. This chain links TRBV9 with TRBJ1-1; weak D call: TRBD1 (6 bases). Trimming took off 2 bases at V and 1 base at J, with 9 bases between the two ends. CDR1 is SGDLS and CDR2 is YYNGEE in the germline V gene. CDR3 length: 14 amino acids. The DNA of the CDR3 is TGTGCCAGCAGCGTCGGGGGCAAGAACACTGAAGCTTTCTTT. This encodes CASSVGGKNTEAFF.

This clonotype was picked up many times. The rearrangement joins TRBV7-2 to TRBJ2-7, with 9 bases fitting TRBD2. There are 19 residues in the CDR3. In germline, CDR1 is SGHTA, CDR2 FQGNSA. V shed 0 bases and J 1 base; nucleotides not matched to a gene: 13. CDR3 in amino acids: CASSLAPSSGGSLSYEQYF. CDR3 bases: TGTGCCAGCAGCTTAGCGCCAAGTAGCGGGGGTAGCCTGTCCTACGAGCAGTACTTC. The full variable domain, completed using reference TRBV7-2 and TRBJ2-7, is GAGVSQSPSNKVTEKGKDVELRCDPISGHTALYWYRQSLGQGLEFLIYFQGNSAPDKSGLPSDRFSAERTGGSVSTLTIQRTQQEDSAVYLCASSLAPSSGGSLSYEQYFGPGTRLTVT.

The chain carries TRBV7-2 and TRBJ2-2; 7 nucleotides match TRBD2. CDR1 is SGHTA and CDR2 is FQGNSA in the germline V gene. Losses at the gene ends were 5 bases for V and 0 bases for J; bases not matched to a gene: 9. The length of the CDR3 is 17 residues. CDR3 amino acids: CASSHAVGGANTGELFF. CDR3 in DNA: TGTGCCAGCAGCCACGCCGTGGGGGGGGCGAACACCGGGGAGCTGTTTTTT.

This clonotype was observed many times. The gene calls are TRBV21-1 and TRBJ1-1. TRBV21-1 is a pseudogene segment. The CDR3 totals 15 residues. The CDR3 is CASKDGTRLNTEAFF. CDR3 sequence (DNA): TGTGCCAGCAAAGATGGAACGAGACTAAACACTGAAGCTTTCTTT.

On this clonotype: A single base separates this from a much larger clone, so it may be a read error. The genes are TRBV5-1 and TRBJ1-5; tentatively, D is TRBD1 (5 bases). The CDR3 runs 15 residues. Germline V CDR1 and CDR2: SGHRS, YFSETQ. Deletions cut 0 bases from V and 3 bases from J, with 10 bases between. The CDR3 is CASSLGPGLNQPQHF. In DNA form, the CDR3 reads TGCGCCAGCAGCTTGGGGCCAGGGCTCAATCAGCCCCAGCATTTT.

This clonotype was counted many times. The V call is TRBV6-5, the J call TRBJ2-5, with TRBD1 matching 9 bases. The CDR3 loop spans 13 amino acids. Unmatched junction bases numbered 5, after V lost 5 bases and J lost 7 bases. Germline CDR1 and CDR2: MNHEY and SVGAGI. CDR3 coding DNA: TGTGCCAGCAGTGGGACAGGGAAACCGACCCAGTACTTC. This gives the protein CASSGTGKPTQYF.

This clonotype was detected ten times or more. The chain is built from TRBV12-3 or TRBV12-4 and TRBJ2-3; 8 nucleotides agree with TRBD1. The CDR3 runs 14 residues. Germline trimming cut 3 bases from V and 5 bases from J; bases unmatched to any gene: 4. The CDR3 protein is CASSFYTGGDTQYF. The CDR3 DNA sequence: TGTGCCAGCAGTTTTTATACAGGGGGAGATACGCAGTATTTT.

CDR3 nucleotide sequence: TGTGCCAGTAGTATTCCCAGGAACACTGAAGCTTTCTTT. Encoded protein: CASSIPRNTEAFF. This chain connects TRBV19 to TRBJ1-1; no reliable D call. V lost 3 bases and J 1 base, leaving 6 bases between the germline ends. From germline, CDR1 is LNHDA and CDR2 SQIVND (reference sequence). This CDR3 spans 13 amino acids. The full variable domain, completed using reference TRBV19 and TRBJ1-1, is DGGITQSPKYLFRKEGQNVTLSCEQNLNHDAMYWYRQDPGQGLRLIYYSQIVNDFQKGDIAEGYSVSREKKESFPLTVTSAQKNPTAFYLCASSIPRNTEAFFGQGTRLTVV.

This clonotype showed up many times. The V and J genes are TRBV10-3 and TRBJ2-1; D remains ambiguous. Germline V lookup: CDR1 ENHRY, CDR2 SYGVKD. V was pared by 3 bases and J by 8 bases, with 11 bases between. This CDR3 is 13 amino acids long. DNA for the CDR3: TGTGCCATCAGTGACAGGCCCATCGATGAGCAGTTCTTC. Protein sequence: CAISDRPIDEQFF.

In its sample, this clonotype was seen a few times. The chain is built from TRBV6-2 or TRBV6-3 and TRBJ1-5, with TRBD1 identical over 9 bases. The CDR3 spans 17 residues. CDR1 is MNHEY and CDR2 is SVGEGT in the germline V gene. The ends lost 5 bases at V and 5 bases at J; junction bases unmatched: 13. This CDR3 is CASSLGQGSGLYQPQHF. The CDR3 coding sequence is TGTGCCAGCAGTCTCGGACAGGGGTCAGGACTTTATCAGCCCCAGCATTTT.

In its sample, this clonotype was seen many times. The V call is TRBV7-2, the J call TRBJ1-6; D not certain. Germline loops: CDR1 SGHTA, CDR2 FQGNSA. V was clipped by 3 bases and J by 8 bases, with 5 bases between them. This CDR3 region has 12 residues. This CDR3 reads CASSFNHSPLHF. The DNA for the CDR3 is TGTGCCAGCAGCTTTAATCATTCACCCCTCCACTTT.

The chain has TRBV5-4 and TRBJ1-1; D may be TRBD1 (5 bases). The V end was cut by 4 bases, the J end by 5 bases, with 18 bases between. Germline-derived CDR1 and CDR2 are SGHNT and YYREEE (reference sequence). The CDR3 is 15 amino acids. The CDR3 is CASSVRGGSGTEAFF. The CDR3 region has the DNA TGTGCCAGCAGCGTACGGGGGGGATCTGGGACTGAAGCTTTCTTT.

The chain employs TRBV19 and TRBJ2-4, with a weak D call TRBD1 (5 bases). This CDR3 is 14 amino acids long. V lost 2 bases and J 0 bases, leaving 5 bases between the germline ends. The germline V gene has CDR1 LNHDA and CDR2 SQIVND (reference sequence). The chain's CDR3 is CASSIQGAKNIQYF. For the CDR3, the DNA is TGTGCCAGTAGTATACAGGGAGCCAAAAACATTCAGTACTTC.

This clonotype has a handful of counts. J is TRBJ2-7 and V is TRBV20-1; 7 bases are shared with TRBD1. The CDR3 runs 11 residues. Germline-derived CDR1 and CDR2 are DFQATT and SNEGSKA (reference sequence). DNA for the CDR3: TGCAGTGCAGCTGACAGGGTAGGAGCATTCGTC. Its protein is CSAADRVGAFV.

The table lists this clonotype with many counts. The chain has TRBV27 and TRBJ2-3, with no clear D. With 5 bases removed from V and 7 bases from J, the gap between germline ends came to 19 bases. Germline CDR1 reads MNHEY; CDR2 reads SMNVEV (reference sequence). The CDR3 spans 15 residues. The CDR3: CASSIRGEVRNTQYF. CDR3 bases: TGTGCCAGCAGTATTCGAGGTGAGGTCAGGAATACGCAGTATTTT.

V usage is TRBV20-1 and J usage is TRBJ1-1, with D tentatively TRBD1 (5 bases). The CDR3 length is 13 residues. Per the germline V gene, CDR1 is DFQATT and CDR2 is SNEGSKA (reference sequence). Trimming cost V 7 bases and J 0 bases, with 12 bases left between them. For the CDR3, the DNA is TGCAGTGACACGGGACGTCTGAACACTGAAGCTTTCTTT. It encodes CSDTGRLNTEAFF.

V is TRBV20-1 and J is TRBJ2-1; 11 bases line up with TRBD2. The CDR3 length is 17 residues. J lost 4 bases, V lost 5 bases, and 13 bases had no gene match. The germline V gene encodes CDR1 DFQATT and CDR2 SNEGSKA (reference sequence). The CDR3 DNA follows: TGCAGTGCTCGGGGGGCCTCGACTAGCGGGGAATACAATGAGCAGTTCTTC. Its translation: CSARGASTSGEYNEQFF.

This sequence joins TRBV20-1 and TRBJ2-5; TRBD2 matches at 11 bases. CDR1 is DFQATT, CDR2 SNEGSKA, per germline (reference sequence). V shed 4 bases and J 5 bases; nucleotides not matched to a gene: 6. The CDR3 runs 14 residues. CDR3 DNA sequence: TGCAGTGCTACTCTAGCGGGGGGCCGGGAGACCCAGTACTTC. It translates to CSATLAGGRETQYF.